The rows below give T cell receptor beta chains drawn from one sample of a study of CD8 T cells in Susac syndrome. In TCRdb, the immunoSEQ multiplex PCR reads were re-called with MiXCR into one record per CDR3 protein. The table has under 200,000 distinct CDR3 sequences, 94% seen once; the top ten hold 0.12%. Sequencing was performed on CD4+ T cells from PBMCs. The source is a human donor with Susac syndrome. Each CDR3 is given with its conserved first and last residue. Each record gives: D gene, V gene, clone size, J gene, CDR3 DNA, CDR3 protein. The D gene is left open where the match is weak. Only part of the rows carry a size: once, few, many, or a class if the clone is expanded.

TRBD1	TRBV6-2/TRBV6-3	NA	TRBJ1-5	TGTGCCAGCAGTTACGGACAGGCCAGGAGCAATCAGCCCCAGCATTTT	CASSYGQARSNQPQHF
NA	TRBV9	NA	TRBJ2-3	TGTGCCAGCAGCGTAGATGGAACAGCCACAGATACGCAGTATTTT	CASSVDGTATDTQYF
NA	TRBV3-1	once	TRBJ2-2	TGTGCCAGCACCACTAGGACTGTCAACACCGGGGAGCTGTTTTTT	CASTTRTVNTGELFF
TRBD2	TRBV12-3/TRBV12-4	NA	TRBJ2-5	TGTGCCAGCAGTCCGGGACTAGCGGGGGGGCCTGAGACCCAGTACTTC	CASSPGLAGGPETQYF
NA	TRBV18	NA	TRBJ1-5	TGTGCCAGCTCACCAGGAGGGGCGGGGAGTTTACCCCAGCATTTT	CASSPGGAGSLPQHF
NA	TRBV4-2	once	TRBJ2-3	TGTGCCAGCAGCCAAGGACAGAGTAGCACAGATACGCAGTATTTT	CASSQGQSSTDTQYF
NA	TRBV29-1	NA	TRBJ1-1	TGCAGCGTTGGCGCGGGACACCTGAACACTGAAGCTTTCTTT	CSVGAGHLNTEAFF
NA	TRBV6-2/TRBV6-3	NA	TRBJ2-5	TGTGCCAGCAGAGCGGTAGGGAAGGAGACCCAGTACTTC	CASRAVGKETQYF
NA	TRBV30	NA	TRBJ1-5	TGTGCCTGGAGCGACCGGAGTCTCAATCAGCCCCAGCATTTT	CAWSDRSLNQPQHF
NA	TRBV13	NA	TRBJ2-7	TGTGCCAGCAGCCGGTGGACAGCGACCTACGAGCAGTACTTC	CASSRWTATYEQYF
NA	TRBV21-1	NA	TRBJ2-4	TGTGCCAGCAGGAGAAGACAGGGTCCCCCATCTTTAGCCAAAAACATTCAGTACTTC	CASRRRQGPPSLAKNIQYF
NA	TRBV5-1	NA	TRBJ1-3	TGCGCCAGCGGGCGGGATGGTAGTGGAAACACCATATATTTT	CASGRDGSGNTIYF
NA	TRBV5-1	NA	TRBJ1-2	TGCGCCAGCAGCTTCGGACCAGGGAGGGAGGGCTACACCTTC	CASSFGPGREGYTF
NA	TRBV4-1	NA	TRBJ1-6	TGCGCCAGCAGCTTGGACAGATTTGGGGATAATTCACCCCTCCACTTT	CASSLDRFGDNSPLHF
NA	TRBV7-6	NA	TRBJ2-1	TGTGCCAGCAGTCCTCGTGGGAGGAGCTCCTACAATGAGCAGTTCTTC	CASSPRGRSSYNEQFF
NA	TRBV5-1	NA	TRBJ2-2	TGCGCCAGCGAAGAAACGAACACCGGGGAGCTGTTTTTT	CASEETNTGELFF
TRBD1	TRBV12-3/TRBV12-4	NA	TRBJ1-2	TGTGCCAGCAGTCGGGGACAGGGGATTTATGGCTACACCTTC	CASSRGQGIYGYTF
NA	TRBV9	NA	TRBJ2-7	TGTGCCAGCAGCGTAGATCCCCATGCCGCAGGGAACGAGCAGTACTTC	CASSVDPHAAGNEQYF
TRBD2	TRBV6-1	NA	TRBJ2-7	TGTGCCAGCAGTGAACGGACTAGAGGGACCTACGAGCAGTACTTC	CASSERTRGTYEQYF
TRBD1	TRBV11-2	NA	TRBJ2-7	TGTGCCAGCAGCCGTCTAACAGGGGAAGGCGAGCAGTACTTC	CASSRLTGEGEQYF
TRBD2	TRBV7-9	NA	TRBJ2-2	TGTGCCAGCAGCTCAGGGACTAGCGGGAGTTACACCGGGGAGCTGTTTTTT	CASSSGTSGSYTGELFF
NA	TRBV6-5	NA	TRBJ2-2	TGTGCCAGCAGTTACCAGACCGGGGAGCTGTTTTTT	CASSYQTGELFF
NA	TRBV12-3/TRBV12-4	NA	TRBJ1-2	TGTGCCAGCAGTTACACAGGGTTCAAACTTTCCTATGGCTACACCTTC	CASSYTGFKLSYGYTF
NA	TRBV30	NA	TRBJ1-1	TGTGCCTGGAAAGACCGGAACACTGAAGTTTTCTTT	CAWKDRNTEVFF
NA	TRBV25-1	NA	TRBJ2-5	TGTGCCAGCAGTGAACCCCGGGGTCAGGGAGAGACCCAGTACTTC	CASSEPRGQGETQYF
NA	TRBV20-1	NA	TRBJ2-1	TGCAGTGCTACCTCAGACAGCTTAGGCTCCTACAATGAGCAGTTCTTC	CSATSDSLGSYNEQFF
NA	TRBV5-4	NA	TRBJ2-2	TGTGCCAGCAGCCCGCGGGCCGCTTCTAACACCGGGGAGCTGTTTTTT	CASSPRAASNTGELFF
NA	TRBV6-1	few	TRBJ1-1	TGTGCCACGAGCTACAGTCCCTCGAACACTGAAGCTTTCTTT	CATSYSPSNTEAFF
NA	TRBV5-4	NA	TRBJ2-5	TGTGCCAGCAGCTTGGCTCAGGTCCGAGAGACCCAGTACTTC	CASSLAQVRETQYF
TRBD1	TRBV6-5	NA	TRBJ1-1	TGTGCCAGCAGTTCCCCATCGCAGGGGGCGCAAGGGGCTTTCTTT	CASSSPSQGAQGAFF
NA	TRBV29-1	NA	TRBJ1-2	TGCAGCGTCTTCTTGGGCGATGGCTACACCTTC	CSVFLGDGYTF
TRBD1	TRBV4-1	few	TRBJ1-6	TGCGCCAGCAGCCAAGATGAGGGGGCTTCACCCCTCCACTTT	CASSQDEGASPLHF
NA	TRBV10-2	NA	TRBJ1-5	TGCGCCAGCACTCCAGACTTAAATCAGCCCCAGCATTTT	CASTPDLNQPQHF
NA	TRBV12-3/TRBV12-4	NA	TRBJ1-1	TGTGCCAGCGGTAATCTTAACACTGAAGCTTTCTTT	CASGNLNTEAFF
TRBD1	TRBV3-1	NA	TRBJ1-2	TGTGCCAGCAGCTCGACAGGGGAGGTTAACTATGGCTACACCTTC	CASSSTGEVNYGYTF
NA	TRBV20-1	NA	TRBJ1-2	TGCAGTGCCGGGTTGGGGGGCCTCTATAATGGCTACACCTTC	CSAGLGGLYNGYTF
NA	TRBV5-6	NA	TRBJ2-1	TGTGCCAGCAGCCGCGACAGGACGAACTACAATGAGCAGTTCTTC	CASSRDRTNYNEQFF
NA	TRBV30	once	TRBJ2-7	TGTGCCTGGAGAACCGGGACGCCGTCCTACGAGCAGTACTTC	CAWRTGTPSYEQYF
TRBD1	TRBV29-1	NA	TRBJ2-7	TGCAGCGTTTTTGACAGGGATGGCTCCTACGAGCAGTACTTC	CSVFDRDGSYEQYF
TRBD1	TRBV4-1	once	TRBJ1-5	TGCGCCAGCGCAGGGGGGGGCAATCAGCCCCAGCATTTT	CASAGGGNQPQHF
TRBD1	TRBV19	NA	TRBJ1-5	TGTGCCAGTAGTTTCGGACAGGGTTCCAATCAGCCCCAGCATTTT	CASSFGQGSNQPQHF
NA	TRBV7-7	NA	TRBJ2-2	TGTGCTAGCAGCTTGTTTGGGGCGAGGAACACCGGGGAGCTGTTTTTT	CASSLFGARNTGELFF